Here is one T cell receptor beta chain with its context. The antigen remains undetermined. CDR3 length equals 15 residues. V lost 3 bases and J 0 bases, leaving 9 bases between the germline ends. Germline-derived CDR1 and CDR2 are LNHDA and SQIVND (reference sequence). The data were obtained in a study of T cell responses to AZD1222 COVID-19 vaccine. General observations from the study: Researchers report vaccine-associated CD4 TCRs spanning spike, with dominance at 160-218 and 743-854. Repertoire samples came only from after the peak T cell response. Possibly, clonal diversity was underestimated; donors were largely white British and included more females. With two AZD1222 doses given, Spike-specific TCR breadth and depth both rose.

Only in-frame clones appear in the TCRdb table, and some are missing; sequencing was by immunoSEQ multiplex PCR. The sample lists about 130,000 clones; approximately 92% were seen once. Sequences were derived from peripheral blood, sampled 28 days after the second AZD1222 dose. This clonotype was sampled from an adult who received the AZD1222 COVID-19 vaccine. The rearrangement joins TRBV19 to TRBJ1-5; D uncertain. The CDR3 DNA reads as TGTGCCAGTAGTATTGACATGGGTAGCAATCAGCCCCAGCATTTT. This codes for CASSIDMGSNQPQHF.